This section outlines one T cell receptor beta chain sequence together with its context. The germline gives CDR1 MNHEY, CDR2 SVGAGI. V was pared by 7 bases and J by 7 bases, with 5 bases of the junction left unmatched. The CDR3 is made up of 12 amino acids. Data came from immunoSEQ multiplex PCR; TCRdb stores just in-frame clones and leaves some out. The sample has about 300,000 clones, 70% to 90% seen once. The data belong to a study of blood T cell repertoires in COVID-19. Study overall: Material from acute and convalescent COVID-19 was sourced from the United States, Italy and Spain.

The chain combines TRBV6-5 with TRBJ1-1; 8 bases line up with TRBD1. This TCR derives from a woman aged 45 to 65 with COVID-19, enrolled during active disease. Input material: peripheral blood. The CDR3 sequence: CASTQGAGEAFF. The CDR3, as DNA: TGTGCCAGCACCCAGGGGGCAGGTGAAGCTTTCTTT.